This T cell receptor (beta chain) was documented in a study of Graves' ophthalmopathy and Graves' hyperthyroidism. A note on this clonotype: A read error may produce the germline difference seen at one junction end.

From germline, CDR1 is SGHRS and CDR2 YFSETQ. The CDR3 covers 13 residues. Investigators amplified TCR beta CDR3 regions from RNA transcripts. The workflow started with a first-round RT-PCR run with HTBI primers and then moved on to a second-round multiplex PCR. TCRdb re-derived calls from the multiplex PCR reads in MiXCR, one entry per CDR3 protein. This repertoire shows about 740,000 distinct CDR3 sequences, around 40% found once; its top ten account for roughly 46%. What was sequenced was peripheral blood. This chain uses TRBV5-1 with TRBJ2-7; TRBD2 matches 9 bases. This clonotype was sampled from an adult man with Graves' ophthalmopathy. CDR3: CASSLGQAGGTVF. The CDR3 coding sequence is TGCGCCAGCAGCTTGGGGCAAGCGGGAGGCACCGTCTTC.